This entry concerns a single TCR beta chain. Its specificity is unknown. These data come from a study of monozygotic twins with inflammatory bowel disease. Study outcomes and limitations: People with IBD had fewer clonotypes in common with others than healthy twins did, especially with disease activity.

In eight separate reactions per sample, cDNA was generated. Two rounds of nested PCR, of approximately 16 and 10 cycles, were run on TCRalpha and TCRbeta cDNA. TCRdb reprocessed the 5' RACE reads and keeps a single row for each CDR3 protein, giving no DNA. Here the sample table reports approximately 380,000 distinct CDR3 sequences. The CDR3 has 13 amino acids. Germline V CDR1 and CDR2: PRHDT, FYEKMQ (reference sequence). The J gene is TRBJ1-1, the V gene TRBV13. The source material was blood. This clonotype was obtained from a human donor with ulcerative colitis or Crohn's disease, or a healthy co-twin of an affected twin (not recorded which). The CDR3 protein is CASSFPVNTEAFF.